This T cell receptor (beta chain) originates from a study of T cells in Graves' hyperthyroidism and ophthalmopathy. Study conclusions and caveats: The model foresaw ophthalmopathy a median around 6 months prior to onset.

The CDR3 consists of 16 residues. Per the germline V gene, CDR1 is SGHTA and CDR2 is FQGNSA. V shed 4 bases and J 6 bases; nucleotides not matched to a gene: 6. Points on this clonotype: Its antigen is not known.

TCR beta CDR3 regions were amplified from RNA transcripts. First-round RT-PCR targeting the TCR CDR3 was performed with the HTBI primer set. TCRdb re-analysed the multiplex PCR reads in MiXCR, keeping a single row per CDR3 protein. Of a few hundred thousand distinct CDR3 sequences listed, more than 15% were seen once; the top ten hold roughly a sixth. The rearrangement uses TRBV7-2 and TRBJ2-1; 13 positions agree with TRBD2. The sequence came from a woman aged 18-29 years with Graves' ophthalmopathy. The sequenced material came from blood. Here the CDR3 DNA reads TGTGCCAGCAGCTCGTGGACTAGCGGGAGAGTCAATGAGCAGTTCTTC. This codes for CASSSWTSGRVNEQFF.